Below, one T cell receptor (beta chain) is given with its context. This sample is drawn from a study of blood T cell repertoires in COVID-19. Profiling relied on immunoSEQ multiplex PCR, and the TCRdb table lists in-frame clones only, not all of them. Of 24,000 or so clones listed, over 75% are singletons. Germline CDR1 reads SGHTS; CDR2 reads YDEGEE. After removal of 4 bases from V and 5 bases from J, the junction contained 6 bases not matched to a gene. The CDR3 extends over 15 amino acids. This chain joins TRBV5-8 and TRBJ2-1; 10 bases line up with TRBD2. The sequencing sample was made of peripheral blood. The source is a woman older than 75 with acute or convalescent COVID-19. CDR3 region: CASSPGTSDNNEQFF. The CDR3 DNA follows: TGTGCCAGCAGCCCCGGGACTAGCGACAACAATGAGCAGTTCTTC.